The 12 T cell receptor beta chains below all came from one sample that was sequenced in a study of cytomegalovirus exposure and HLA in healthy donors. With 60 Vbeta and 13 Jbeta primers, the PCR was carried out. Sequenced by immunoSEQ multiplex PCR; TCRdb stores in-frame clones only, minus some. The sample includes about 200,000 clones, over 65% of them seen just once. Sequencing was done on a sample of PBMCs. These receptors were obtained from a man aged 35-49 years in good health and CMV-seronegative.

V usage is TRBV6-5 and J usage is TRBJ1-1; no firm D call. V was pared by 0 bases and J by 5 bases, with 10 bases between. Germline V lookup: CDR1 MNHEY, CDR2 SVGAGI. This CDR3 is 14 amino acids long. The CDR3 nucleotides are TGTGCCAGCAGTTACTCGAGCGGCGGAACTGAAGCTTTCTTT. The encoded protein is CASSYSSGGTEAFF.

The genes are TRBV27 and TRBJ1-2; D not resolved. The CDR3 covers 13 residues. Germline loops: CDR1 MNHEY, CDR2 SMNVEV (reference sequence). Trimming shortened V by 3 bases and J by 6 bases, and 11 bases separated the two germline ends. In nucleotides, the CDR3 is TGTGCCAGCAGTTTCAGGCAAAGCCATGGCTACACCTTC. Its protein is CASSFRQSHGYTF.

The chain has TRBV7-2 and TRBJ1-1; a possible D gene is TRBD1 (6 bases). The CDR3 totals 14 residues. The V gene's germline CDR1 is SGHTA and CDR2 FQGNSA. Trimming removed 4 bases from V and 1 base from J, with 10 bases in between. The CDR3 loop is CASSWTAQNTEAFF. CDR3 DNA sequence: TGTGCCAGCAGCTGGACAGCTCAGAACACTGAAGCTTTCTTT.

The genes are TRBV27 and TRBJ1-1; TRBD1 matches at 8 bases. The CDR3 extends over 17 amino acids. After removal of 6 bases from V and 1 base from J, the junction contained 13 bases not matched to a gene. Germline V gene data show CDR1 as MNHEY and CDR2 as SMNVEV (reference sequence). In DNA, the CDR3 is TGTGCCAGCAGATCGATATCCCAGGGGGCTTGGAACACTGAAGCTTTCTTT. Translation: CASRSISQGAWNTEAFF.

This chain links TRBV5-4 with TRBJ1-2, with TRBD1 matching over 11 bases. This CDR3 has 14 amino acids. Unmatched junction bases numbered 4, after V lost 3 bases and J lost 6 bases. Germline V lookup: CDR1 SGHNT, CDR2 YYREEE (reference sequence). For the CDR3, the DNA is TGTGCCAGCAGCTCAGGACAGGGGGCACATGGCTACACCTTC. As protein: CASSSGQGAHGYTF.

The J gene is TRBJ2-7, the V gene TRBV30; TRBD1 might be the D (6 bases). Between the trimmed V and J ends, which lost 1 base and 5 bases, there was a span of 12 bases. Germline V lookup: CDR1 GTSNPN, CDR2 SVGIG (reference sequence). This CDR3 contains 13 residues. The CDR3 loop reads CAWSAIQGNEQYF. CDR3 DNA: TGTGCCTGGAGTGCAATACAGGGAAACGAGCAGTACTTC.

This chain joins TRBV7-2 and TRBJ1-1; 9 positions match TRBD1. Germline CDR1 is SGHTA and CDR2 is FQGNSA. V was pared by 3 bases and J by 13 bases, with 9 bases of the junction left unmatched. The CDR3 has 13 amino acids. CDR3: CASSFRTGVWVFF. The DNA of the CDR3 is TGTGCCAGCAGCTTCCGGACAGGGGTTTGGGTTTTCTTT.

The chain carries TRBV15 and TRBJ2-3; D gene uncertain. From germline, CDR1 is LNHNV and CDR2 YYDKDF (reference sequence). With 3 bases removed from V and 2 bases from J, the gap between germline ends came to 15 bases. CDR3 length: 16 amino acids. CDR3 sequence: CATSRRDGLITDTQYF. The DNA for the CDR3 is TGTGCCACCAGCAGGAGAGACGGGTTGATCACAGATACGCAGTATTTT.

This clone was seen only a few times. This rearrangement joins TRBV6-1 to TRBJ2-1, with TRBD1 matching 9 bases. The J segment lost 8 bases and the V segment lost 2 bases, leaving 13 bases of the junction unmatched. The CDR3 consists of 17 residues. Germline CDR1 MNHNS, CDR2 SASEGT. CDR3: CASSEPQMGQGRDEQFF. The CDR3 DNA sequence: TGTGCCAGCAGTGAACCCCAAATGGGACAGGGAAGGGATGAGCAGTTCTTC.

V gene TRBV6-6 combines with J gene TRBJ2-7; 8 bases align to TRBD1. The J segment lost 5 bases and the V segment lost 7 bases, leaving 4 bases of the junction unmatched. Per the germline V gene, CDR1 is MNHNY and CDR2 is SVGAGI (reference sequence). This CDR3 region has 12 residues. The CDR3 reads CASTGGGDEQYF. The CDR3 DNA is TGTGCCAGCACAGGGGGCGGCGACGAGCAGTACTTC.

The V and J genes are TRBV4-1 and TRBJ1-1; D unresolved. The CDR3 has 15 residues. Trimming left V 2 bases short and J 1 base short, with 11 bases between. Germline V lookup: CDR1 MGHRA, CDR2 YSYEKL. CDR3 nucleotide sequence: TGCGCCAGCAGCCAACCCTGGGAGAGGAACACTGAAGCTTTCTTT. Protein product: CASSQPWERNTEAFF.

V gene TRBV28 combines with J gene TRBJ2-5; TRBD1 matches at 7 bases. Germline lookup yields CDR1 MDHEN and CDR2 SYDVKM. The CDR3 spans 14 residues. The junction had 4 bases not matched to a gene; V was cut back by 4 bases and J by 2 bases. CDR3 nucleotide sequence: TGTGCCAGCAGTTCGGGACAGATACAAGAGACCCAGTACTTC. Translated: CASSSGQIQETQYF.